The rows below give T cell receptor beta chains drawn from one sample of a study of regulatory T cells in long-lasting Graves disease. TCRdb called the multiplex PCR reads again in MiXCR, with one record for every CDR3 protein. The sample contains fewer than 650,000 distinct CDR3 sequences, approximately 16% of which appear only once. These data are also associated with another study on T cells in Graves' hyperthyroidism and ophthalmopathy.

Sequencing used peripheral blood mononuclear cells (PBMCs), obtained at new diagnosis, from a patient treated with antithyroid drugs. These receptors were taken from a man aged 18 to 30 with Graves disease. The CDR3 runs from the conserved cysteine through the conserved F or W. A D gene is named only where the DNA matches it firmly. The size of a clone is reported for some rows only, either as once, few or many, or as a class for expanded clones.

many,TRBV11-2,TRBJ2-2,.,TGTGCCAGCAGCCCACTAGCTGGCCCAGCCGGGGAGCTGTTTTTT,CASSPLAGPAGELFF
many,TRBV28,TRBJ2-2,TRBD1,TGTGCCAGCAGTTCCCCGGGACAGGGAAAAACCGGGGAGCTGTTTTTT,CASSSPGQGKTGELFF
many,TRBV7-9,TRBJ2-5,.,TGTGCCAGCAGCTTAGTCCCCCACCGGCGGCAAGAGACCCAGTACTTC,CASSLVPHRRQETQYF
few,TRBV20-1,TRBJ2-5,.,TGCAGTGCTAGTCAGAAGACCCAGTACTTC,CSASQKTQYF
few,TRBV3-1,TRBJ1-4,.,TGTGCCAGCAGCCAAAAACTCCGGCTGATTGGTGAAAAACTGTTTTTT,CASSQKLRLIGEKLFF
.,TRBV6-1,TRBJ2-7,TRBD2,TGTGCCAGCAGTGAACGACTAGCGGGAGTCTACGAGCAGTACTTC,CASSERLAGVYEQYF
many,TRBV12-3/TRBV12-4,TRBJ2-5,.,TGTGCCAGCAGTCCCGGCCAGGGAGATGAGACCCAGTACTTC,CASSPGQGDETQYF
.,TRBV30,TRBJ1-5,TRBD1,TGTGCCTGGAACACCGGGACAGACAATCAGCCCCAGCATTTT,CAWNTGTDNQPQHF
.,TRBV13,TRBJ1-1,.,TGTGCCAGCAGCTTCGGGGATTTCCGTCTGGGAAACACTGAAGCTTTCTTT,CASSFGDFRLGNTEAFF
many,TRBV2,TRBJ2-7,.,TGTGCCAGCAGTGATGCGTCAGCGAACCCTCGCCGAGAGCAGTACTTC,CASSDASANPRREQYF
once,TRBV12-3/TRBV12-4,TRBJ2-3,TRBD1,TGTACCAGCAGTTTAGCACAGGGGAGCACAGATACGCAGTATTTT,CTSSLAQGSTDTQYF
.,TRBV5-4,TRBJ2-5,.,TGTGCCAGCAGCACCGGGACGAACCAAGAGACCCAGTACTTC,CASSTGTNQETQYF
many,TRBV7-9,TRBJ1-1,TRBD1,TGTGCCAGCAGCTTAACCCCGGGACAGTCGAACACTGAAGCTTTCTTT,CASSLTPGQSNTEAFF
.,TRBV5-1,TRBJ2-5,.,TGCGCCAGCAGCTTGGCTGTGGTCCGCCCCCAAGAGACCCAGTACTTC,CASSLAVVRPQETQYF
few,TRBV6-1,TRBJ1-4,TRBD1,TGTGCCAGCAGTGATGGGACAGCTAATGAAAAACTGTTTTTT,CASSDGTANEKLFF
.,TRBV7-3,TRBJ2-7,.,TGTGCCAGCAGCTTACGGGAATACGAGCAGTACTTC,CASSLREYEQYF
few,TRBV5-4,TRBJ2-5,.,TGTGCCAGCAGCTTGGAAGTCTCCTTCCAAGAGACCCAGTACTTC,CASSLEVSFQETQYF
.,TRBV20-1,TRBJ2-1,.,TGCAGTGCTAGAGATTTAAGGGGCCCGGCACGGGAGCAGTTCTTC,CSARDLRGPAREQFF
many,TRBV11-3,TRBJ2-3,.,TGTGCCAGCAGCCTATCGGGGGAAAGTGTGCAAGATACGCAGTATTTT,CASSLSGESVQDTQYF
.,TRBV28,TRBJ1-2,TRBD1,TGTGCCAGCAGTTGGGACAGGGGGTTCAGCTATGGCTACACCTTC,CASSWDRGFSYGYTF
many,TRBV27,TRBJ2-7,.,TGTGCCAGCAGTGCCAGGGGCGGGGAGTACGAGCAGTACTTC,CASSARGGEYEQYF
many,TRBV28,TRBJ2-5,TRBD2,TGTGCCAGCATTCCTGCGGGACTAGCGGGATTAGAGACCCAGTACTTC,CASIPAGLAGLETQYF
many,TRBV6-5,TRBJ2-2,.,TGTGCCAGCAGTTACGCGTTCGGGGGAGGGGAGCTGTTTTTT,CASSYAFGGGELFF
few,TRBV2,TRBJ2-2,TRBD2,TGTGCCAGCAGCCCGGGACTAGCGGGAAATTCGGACACCGGGGAGCTGTTTTTT,CASSPGLAGNSDTGELFF
many,TRBV3-1,TRBJ1-2,.,TGTGCCAGCAGCCAAACACAGGGAGACTCGTGGACCTTC,CASSQTQGDSWTF
.,TRBV3-1,TRBJ2-3,TRBD1,TGTGCCAGCAGCCAAGTGTCAGGAGCCCGGACAGGTACGCAGTATTTT,CASSQVSGARTGTQYF
.,TRBV7-9,TRBJ2-2,.,TGTGCCAGCATCCTCGGGGCCGGGGAGCTGTTTTTT,CASILGAGELFF
few,TRBV27,TRBJ2-6,TRBD1,TGTGCCAGCAGTTCAGGACCCGGGACAGGGGGTGGTCCTGGGGCCAACGTCCTGACTTTC,CASSSGPGTGGGPGANVLTF
.,TRBV2,TRBJ1-4,.,TGTGCCAGCCGGACCGGGACCGCGAATGAAAAACTGTTTTTT,CASRTGTANEKLFF
many,TRBV30,TRBJ2-1,TRBD1,TGTGCCTGGAGCCAGGGACAGGGGGCCTACAATGAGCAGTTCTTC,CAWSQGQGAYNEQFF
.,TRBV4-1,TRBJ2-7,.,TGCGCCAGCAGCCTGAAAATCGGCGGCTACGAGCAGTACTTC,CASSLKIGGYEQYF
.,TRBV7-3,TRBJ2-3,TRBD2,TGTGCCAGCAGCGCGGGGACTAGCAGTTCAGATACGCAGTATTTT,CASSAGTSSSDTQYF